This TCR beta chain is drawn from a study of CD8 T cells in Susac syndrome. Notes on the study in general: An acknowledgment was made by the study that its TCR sequencing and HLA analysis involved relatively few individuals.

The CDR3 is 15 amino acids. J was trimmed by 6 bases and V by 4 bases; bases with no gene match: 4. The germline gives CDR1 SNHLY, CDR2 FYNNEI. After extraction with the RNeasy kit, roughly 0.5 to 1 ug of the RNA was reverse transcribed using random hexamers. TCR beta CDR3 was amplified by immunoSEQ multiplex PCR. This amplification extended across 54 Vbeta and 13 Jbeta segments. From the immunoSEQ multiplex PCR reads, TCRdb called clonotypes with MiXCR, one entry per CDR3 protein. The profile shows about 300,000 distinct CDR3 sequences, roughly nine tenths of them singletons. In the case of this clonotype: Its specificity is unknown.

In blood CD8+ and CD4+ T cells, TCR beta underwent sequencing. Patients with stable or active relapsing-remitting disease, all of them treatment-naive, made up the multiple sclerosis controls. Sequenced sample: CD4+ T cells from PBMCs. The TCR comes from a human donor with multiple sclerosis. The chain recombines TRBV2 with TRBJ2-1; 12 bases are a match to TRBD2. DNA of the CDR3: TGTGCCAGCAGTGGGACTAGCGGGATCGGCAATGAGCAGTTCTTC. Its protein is CASSGTSGIGNEQFF. Full variable domain (missing parts from reference TRBV2 and TRBJ2-1): EPEVTQTPSHQVTQMGQEVILRCVPISNHLYFYWYRQILGQKVEFLVSFYNNEISEKSEIFDDQFSVERPDGSNFTLKIRSTKLEDSAMYFCASSGTSGIGNEQFFGPGTRLTVL.